These 21 T cell receptor beta chains came from one sample sequenced in a study of beta chain features in type 1 diabetes (dated by TCRdb to 2016 to 2019). Their antigens are not known. The library was built by means of the immunoSEQ multiplex PCR assay. The entire isolated RNA was reverse transcribed using the High Capacity cDNA Reverse Transcription Kit, and thus expressed TCRB transcripts were sequenced. TCRdb's version of the immuneACCESS table is confined to in-frame rearrangements and falls short of the full clone set. An unresolved V gene accounts for under half of the shortfall where checked; the remainder is of unknown origin. Present in this sample are around 710,000 clones, around an eighth of which were seen just once. The ten largest account for around 0.12% of the sample. Study-wide findings and limitations: Type 1 diabetes patients showed a moderate but significant shortening of TCRB CDR3 length in all four CD4+ subsets.

The sequencing input was naive CD4+ T cells from blood. The sample's cell subset or site, from its label and the paper: true naive CD4+ T cells. These receptors all stem from a man aged 30 to 39 with type 1 diabetes.

This clone was observed a few times. The chain uses TRBV25-1 and TRBJ1-6; D uncertain. Per the germline V gene, CDR1 is MGHDK and CDR2 is SYGVNS. This CDR3 has 14 amino acids. The V end was cut by 7 bases, the J end by 4 bases, with 11 bases between. The CDR3 loop is CASKLTDYNSPLHF. CDR3 nucleotide sequence: TGTGCCAGCAAACTCACGGATTATAATTCACCCCTCCACTTT.

The chain has TRBV20-1 and TRBJ1-4; no clear D gene. CDR3 size: 11 residues. Germline V lookup: CDR1 DFQATT, CDR2 SNEGSKA (reference sequence). The V and J ends lost 8 bases and 7 bases respectively, with 11 bases between them. The CDR3 spells CSLSLAEKLFF. CDR3 in DNA: TGCAGTCTGAGCCTGGCTGAAAAACTGTTTTTT.

This clone was seen a few times. V and J are TRBV9 and TRBJ2-2; D is undetermined. CDR3 length: 13 residues. Germline loops: CDR1 SGDLS, CDR2 YYNGEE. Trimming took off 0 bases at V and 6 bases at J, with 6 bases between the two ends. The CDR3: CASSVASPGELFF. As DNA, the CDR3 is TGTGCCAGCAGCGTAGCGTCACCCGGGGAGCTGTTTTTT.

The chain has TRBV6-5 and TRBJ2-2, with TRBD2 matching 7 bases. This CDR3 has 16 amino acids. The junction had 4 bases not matched to a gene; V was cut back by 2 bases and J by 1 base. Germline lookup yields CDR1 MNHEY and CDR2 SVGAGI. CDR3 DNA sequence: TGTGCCAGCAGTTACACAGCGGGGCGGAACACCGGGGAGCTGTTTTTT. Amino acid sequence: CASSYTAGRNTGELFF.

The chain joins TRBV28 to TRBJ1-5, with a tentative D call TRBD1 (6 bases). V was clipped by 6 bases and J by 3 bases, with 15 bases between them. Germline values: CDR1 MDHEN, CDR2 SYDVKM. This CDR3 is built from 15 residues. CDR3 residues: CASSRTTGYNQPQHF. The CDR3 region has the DNA TGTGCCAGCAGCCGGACTACAGGGTACAATCAGCCCCAGCATTTT.

In its sample, this clone was seen a few times. This sample includes further DNA sequences coding for the same CDR3. Written as DNA, the CDR3 is TGCGCCAGCAGCCAAGGAGGTTACACCGGGGAGCTGTTTTTT. Protein product: CASSQGGYTGELFF. This chain joins TRBV4-3 and TRBJ2-2; D is uncertain. The CDR3 extends over 14 amino acids. Germline-derived CDR1 and CDR2 are LGHNA and YSLEER. Trimming shortened V by 1 base and J by 3 bases, and 6 bases separated the two germline ends.

The chain employs TRBV29-1 and TRBJ2-1; 10 bases line up with TRBD1. The ends lost 4 bases at V and 3 bases at J; junction bases unmatched: 3. Germline lookup yields CDR1 SQVTM and CDR2 ANQGSEA. The CDR3 has 14 residues. The CDR3 sequence: CSVGRTGGYNEQFF. The DNA for the CDR3 is TGCAGCGTTGGCCGGACAGGGGGCTACAATGAGCAGTTCTTC.

The sample holds a few counts of this clone. J is TRBJ2-3 and V is TRBV19; perhaps TRBD2 as D (6 bases). The CDR3 runs to 15 residues. V lost 3 bases to trimming and J lost 6 bases, with 16 bases between them. Germline V gene data show CDR1 as LNHDA and CDR2 as SQIVND (reference sequence). CDR3 protein: CASSIGGNSFDTQYF. The CDR3 region has the DNA TGTGCCAGTAGTATTGGAGGGAATAGCTTCGATACGCAGTATTTT.

V is TRBV2 and J is TRBJ2-1; TRBD2 agrees at 7 bases. This CDR3 contains 15 residues. V was clipped by 8 bases and J by 4 bases; unmatched bases: 11. CDR1 is SNHLY and CDR2 is FYNNEI in the germline V gene. The CDR3 protein is CASPEGAGKYNEQFF. DNA for the CDR3: TGTGCCAGCCCTGAGGGAGCGGGGAAATACAATGAGCAGTTCTTC. Variable domain in full (rest from reference TRBV2 and TRBJ2-1): EPEVTQTPSHQVTQMGQEVILRCVPISNHLYFYWYRQILGQKVEFLVSFYNNEISEKSEIFDDQFSVERPDGSNFTLKIRSTKLEDSAMYFCASPEGAGKYNEQFFGPGTRLTVL.

In this sample, this clone turned up a few times. The chain combines TRBV18 with TRBJ1-2, with a possible D match to TRBD1 (6 bases). The CDR3 is 13 amino acids. Trimming shortened V by 3 bases and J by 8 bases, and 13 bases separated the two germline ends. Germline V gene sequence: CDR1 KGHSH, CDR2 LQKENI. The DNA of the CDR3 is TGTGCCAGCTCACCTACAGGGCCCGGGGGCTACACCTTC. Translated: CASSPTGPGGYTF. The variable domain in full, completed from reference TRBV18 and TRBJ1-2, reads NAGVMQNPRHLVRRRGQEARLRCSPMKGHSHVYWYRQLPEEGLKFMVYLQKENIIDESGMPKERFSAEFPKEGPSILRIQQVVRGDSAAYFCASSPTGPGGYTFGSGTRLTVV.

The CDR3 DNA is TGCAGCGCTAGACAGGGTGGCGATACGCAGTATTTT. Translation: CSARQGGDTQYF. J is TRBJ2-3 and V is TRBV29-1; 7 nucleotides agree with TRBD1. Germline V CDR1 and CDR2: SQVTM, ANQGSEA. CDR3 size: 12 residues. V shed 7 bases, J shed 6 bases, and the junction held 7 bases outside the gene matches.

There are a few counts of this clone. The chain combines TRBV18 with TRBJ1-2, with 10 bases fitting TRBD1. CDR3 length: 17 residues. Unmatched junction bases numbered 14, after V lost 4 bases and J lost 6 bases. Per the germline V gene, CDR1 is KGHSH and CDR2 is LQKENI. As DNA, the CDR3 is TGTGCCAGCTCACGCTTCAATAAGGACAGGGGGAGTGATGGCTACACCTTC. Amino acids: CASSRFNKDRGSDGYTF.

This clone was seen a handful of times. This chain uses TRBV7-9 with TRBJ2-3, with 10 positions matching TRBD2. V lost 3 bases and J lost 5; bases outside the gene matches: 5. The germline V gene has CDR1 SEHNR and CDR2 FQNEAQ (reference sequence). There are 15 residues in the CDR3. The CDR3 DNA is TGTGCCAGCAGCTTCACTAGCGGGGCAAGAGATACGCAGTATTTT. Amino acids: CASSFTSGARDTQYF.

Only a few counts were recorded for this clone. The chain combines TRBV21-1 with TRBJ2-3; TRBD2, the D gene given by the table, was not confirmed from the DNA. TRBV21-1 corresponds to a pseudogene. The CDR3 has 17 amino acids. The CDR3 loop is CASSKPPSSGGGDTQYF. The CDR3 nucleotides are TGTGCCAGCAGCAAGCCCCCCTCTAGCGGGGGAGGAGATACGCAGTATTTT.

The chain uses TRBV25-1 and TRBJ1-2, with 12 bases fitting TRBD1. The V segment lost 5 bases and the J segment 7 bases; nucleotides outside the gene matches: 11. The CDR3 has 16 residues. Germline values: CDR1 MGHDK, CDR2 SYGVNS. The CDR3 loop reads CASSRHPGQGAAGYTF. In DNA, the CDR3 is TGTGCCAGCAGTCGCCACCCGGGACAGGGGGCCGCTGGCTACACCTTC.

This chain uses TRBV4-3 with TRBJ1-2, with TRBD1 matching over 9 bases. V trimming: 3 bases; J trimming: 4 bases; junction bases outside the gene matches: 6. The CDR3 runs 15 residues. Per germline, CDR1 LGHNA and CDR2 YSLEER. CDR3 DNA: TGCGCCAGCAGCCAGCCCGGGACAGGGACCTATGGCTACACCTTC. Encoded protein: CASSQPGTGTYGYTF.

This chain joins TRBV18 and TRBJ2-1, with 11 positions matching TRBD1. The CDR3 consists of 14 residues. The trim removed 3 bases at V and 7 bases at J, leaving 2 bases unmatched. The germline gives CDR1 KGHSH, CDR2 LQKENI. CDR3: CASSPRDRGNEQFF. CDR3 nucleotide sequence: TGTGCCAGCTCACCCCGGGACAGGGGGAATGAGCAGTTCTTC.

The sample holds a few counts of this clone. The genes are TRBV29-1 and TRBJ2-7, with TRBD1 matching over 12 bases. Germline assignment: CDR1 SQVTM and CDR2 ANQGSEA. Trimming took 6 bases from V and 6 from J; bases not matched to a gene: 6. The CDR3 is 13 residues long. The CDR3 nucleotides read TGCAGCGTCACCGGGACAGGGGGCGGCGAGCAGTACTTC. This codes for CSVTGTGGGEQYF.

Regarding this clone: This same CDR3 is encoded by further DNA sequences in the sample. The chain links TRBV9 to TRBJ2-2, with D possibly called TRBD1 or TRBD2 (5 bases each). Trimming shortened V by 0 bases and J by 3 bases, and 12 bases separated the two germline ends. Germline V CDR1 and CDR2: SGDLS, YYNGEE. The CDR3 covers 16 residues. The CDR3 here is CASSVGSRGDTGELFF. The CDR3 DNA follows: TGTGCCAGCAGCGTAGGATCACGAGGGGACACCGGGGAGCTGTTTTTT.

This chain connects TRBV30 to TRBJ1-4; D is undetermined. Trimming shortened V by 2 bases and J by 6 bases, and 10 bases separated the two germline ends. Looked up from germline, CDR1 is GTSNPN and CDR2 is SVGIG (reference sequence). This CDR3 contains 13 residues. The CDR3 nucleotides read TGTGCCTGGAGTCCCGGCAGCTATGAAAAACTGTTTTTT. This translates into CAWSPGSYEKLFF.

The V gene is TRBV5-1, the J gene TRBJ2-5; no reliable D call. V shed 0 bases and J shed 5 bases, with 8 bases lying between them. Germline CDR1 reads SGHRS; CDR2 reads YFSETQ. The CDR3 extends over 13 amino acids. The CDR3 DNA reads as TGCGCCAGCAGCTTGGCCCTTATGGAGACCCAGTACTTC. This encodes CASSLALMETQYF.